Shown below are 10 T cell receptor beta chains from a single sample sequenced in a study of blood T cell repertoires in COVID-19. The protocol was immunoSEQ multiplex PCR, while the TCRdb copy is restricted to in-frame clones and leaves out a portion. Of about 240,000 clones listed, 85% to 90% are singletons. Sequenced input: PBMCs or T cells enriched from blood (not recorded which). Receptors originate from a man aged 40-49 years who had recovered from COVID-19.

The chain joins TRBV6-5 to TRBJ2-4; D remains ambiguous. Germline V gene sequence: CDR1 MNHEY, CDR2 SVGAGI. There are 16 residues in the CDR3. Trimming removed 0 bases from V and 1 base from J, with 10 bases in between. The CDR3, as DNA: TGTGCCAGCAGTTACTCCCCGACATCCGCCAAAAACATTCAGTACTTC. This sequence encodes CASSYSPTSAKNIQYF.

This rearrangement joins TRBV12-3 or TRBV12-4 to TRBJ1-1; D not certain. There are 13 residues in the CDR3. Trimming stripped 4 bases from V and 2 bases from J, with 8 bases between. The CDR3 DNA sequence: TGTGCCAGCAGTTATGGACTAAACACTGAAGCTTTCTTT. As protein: CASSYGLNTEAFF.

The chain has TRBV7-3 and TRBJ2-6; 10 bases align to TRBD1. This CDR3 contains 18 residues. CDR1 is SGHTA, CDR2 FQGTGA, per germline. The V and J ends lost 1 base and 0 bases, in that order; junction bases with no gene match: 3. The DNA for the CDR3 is TGTGCCAGCAGCTTAAGGGACAGGGGAAGCTCTGGGGCCAACGTCCTGACTTTC. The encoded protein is CASSLRDRGSSGANVLTF.

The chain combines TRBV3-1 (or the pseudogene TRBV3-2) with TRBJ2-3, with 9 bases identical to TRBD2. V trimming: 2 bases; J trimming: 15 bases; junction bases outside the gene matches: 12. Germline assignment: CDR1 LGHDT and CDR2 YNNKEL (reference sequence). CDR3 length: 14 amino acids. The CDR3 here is CASSQTRGGGASYF. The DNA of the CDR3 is TGTGCCAGCAGCCAAACGCGGGGCGGGGGGGCCTCATATTTT.

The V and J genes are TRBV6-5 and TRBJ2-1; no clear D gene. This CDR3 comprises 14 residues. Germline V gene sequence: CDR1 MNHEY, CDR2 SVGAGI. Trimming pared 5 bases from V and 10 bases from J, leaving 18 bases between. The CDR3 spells CASSIYPTSREQFF. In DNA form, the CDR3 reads TGTGCCAGCAGTATCTATCCTACCTCTAGAGAGCAGTTCTTC.

The CDR3 DNA sequence: TGTGCCAGCAGCCACGGAGATGTTAATCAGCCCCAGCATTTT. Translation: CASSHGDVNQPQHF. The chain couples TRBV7-6 to TRBJ1-5; D gene ambiguous. This CDR3 contains 14 residues. V was shortened by 5 bases and J by 4 bases, with 12 bases between the two germline ends. Germline loops: CDR1 SGHVS, CDR2 FNYEAQ.

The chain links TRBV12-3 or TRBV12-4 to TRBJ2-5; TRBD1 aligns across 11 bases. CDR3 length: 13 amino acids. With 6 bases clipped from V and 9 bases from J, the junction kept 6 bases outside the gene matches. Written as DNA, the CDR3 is TGTGCCAGCAGGGGACAGGGGGTGGAAGCCCAGTACTTC. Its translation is CASRGQGVEAQYF.

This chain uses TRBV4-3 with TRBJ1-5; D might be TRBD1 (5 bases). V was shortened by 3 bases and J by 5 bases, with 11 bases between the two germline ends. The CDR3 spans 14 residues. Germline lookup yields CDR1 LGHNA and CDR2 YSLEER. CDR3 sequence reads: CASSQTVVDQPQHF. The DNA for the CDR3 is TGCGCCAGCAGCCAGACAGTAGTAGATCAGCCCCAGCATTTT.

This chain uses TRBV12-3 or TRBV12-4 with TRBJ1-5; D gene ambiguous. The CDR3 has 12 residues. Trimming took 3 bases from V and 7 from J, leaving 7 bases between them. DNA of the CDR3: TGTGCCAGCAGTTTGAGGGAGCAGCCCCAGCATTTT. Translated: CASSLREQPQHF.

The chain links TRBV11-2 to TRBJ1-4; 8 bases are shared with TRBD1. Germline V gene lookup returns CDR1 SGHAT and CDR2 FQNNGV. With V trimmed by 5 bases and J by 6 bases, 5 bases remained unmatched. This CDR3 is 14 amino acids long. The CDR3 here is CASSQTGVDEKLFF. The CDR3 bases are TGTGCCAGCAGCCAGACAGGGGTTGATGAAAAACTGTTTTTT.